This TCR beta chain was identified in a study of blood T cells in healthy people across ages. The germline gives CDR1 LGHDT, CDR2 YNNKEL (reference sequence). The CDR3 covers 15 residues. The V and J ends lost 0 bases and 4 bases respectively, with 12 bases between them. The second PCR ran about 6 to 12 cycles with a sample-barcoded 5' primer and J-beta primers. Using its own MiXCR run on the 5' RACE reads, TCRdb lists one record per CDR3 protein. The table records fewer than 2,000,000 distinct CDR3 sequences, approximately 32% of them present only once. What was sequenced was blood. The chain links TRBV3-1 to TRBJ1-2; D possibly corresponds to TRBD1 (5 bases). This sequence originates from a woman in her twenties or thirties in good health. CDR3 residues: CASSQDLGTFYGYTF. DNA for the CDR3: TGTGCCAGCAGCCAAGATCTGGGGACCTTCTATGGCTACACCTTC.